The T cell receptor (beta chain) under discussion was sequenced for a study of monozygotic twins with inflammatory bowel disease. The study's findings and limits: Extra variability in the repertoires of patients may have come from differing immunosuppressive treatments.

TCRdb reprocessed the 5' RACE reads; each CDR3 protein has one entry and no DNA is given. The sample totals 300,000 to 400,000 distinct CDR3 sequences; its top ten clones hold 2% to 2.5%. CDR3 length: 15 residues. Germline values: CDR1 MNHEY, CDR2 SMNVEV (reference sequence). About this clonotype: Its antigen remains unidentified.

This receptor was obtained from a human donor with ulcerative colitis or Crohn's disease, or a healthy co-twin of an affected twin (not recorded which). Input material: blood. V gene TRBV27 combines with J gene TRBJ2-7; TCRdb's D gene call, TRBD1, goes unchecked for lack of DNA. CDR3 sequence reads: CASSPSSRALYEQYF.